The present T cell receptor beta chain was sequenced within a study of esophageal squamous cell carcinoma under preoperative chemotherapy (dated by TCRdb to the late 2010s). As for the study more broadly: Both tumor-infiltrating lymphocytes and peripheral blood T cells had their TCR repertoires profiled in the study. Repertoires from samples obtained before paclitaxel-nedaplatin therapy were compared with repertoires from samples obtained after paclitaxel-nedaplatin therapy. The study examined the effect of paclitaxel-nedaplatin chemotherapy on T-cell receptor repertoires in patients with esophageal squamous cell carcinoma. A handful of patients with primary esophageal squamous cell carcinoma made up the cohort.

Ends trimmed: V by 4 bases, J by 4 bases; bases unmatched to a gene: 6. The CDR3 contains 15 residues, cysteine and phenylalanine counted. Only CDR3 DNA is held: 45 bases, read in frame from base 1. The CDR1 and CDR2 encoded by the germline V gene are SGHTA and FQGNSA. The method behind the library was PCR. The sequencing machine was a HiSeq X Ten. TCR repertoires were characterized by high-throughput sequencing. The public sequencing data were trimmed at Q25 with fastp and processed into clonotypes with MiXCR by TCRdb, which kept only in-frame beta chains. One record per CDR3 amino acid sequence lists the most common genes and DNA. The sample table contains roughly 18,000 distinct CDR3 sequences; only one count was recorded for just over 45% of them. The leading ten clones occupy around 27% of the sample. Results the study describes overall, beyond this receptor: Paclitaxel-nedaplatin therapy induced immediate and substantial clonotype frequency changes, with contraction more likely among abundant clones than amplification. Tumor-infiltrating lymphocytes after treatment appeared to come partly from peripheral T cells migrating into the tumor, rather than solely from local clonal changes. The cohort was small, with only a handful of patients with esophageal squamous cell carcinoma analyzed. After chemotherapy, peripheral T cells showed a significant rise in TCR diversity, whereas tumor-infiltrating lymphocytes did not.

According to the study, the label for this sample's time point signals: after preoperative PTX-NDP chemotherapy. Patients received paclitaxel-nedaplatin as preoperative chemotherapy before surgery. As concerns this clonotype: Its antigen is unknown. Per-base qualities were not stored, and no clone one base away is much larger.

The V and J genes are TRBV7-2 and TRBJ2-1, and 8 bases in between align with TRBD1. The sequence derives from a human donor with esophageal squamous cell carcinoma. The donor label of this sample is uncertain. Sampling was performed from a patient given preoperative chemotherapy. The DNA sequence is as follows: TGTGCCAGCAGCTATACAAGGACAGGGTACAATGAGCAGTTCTTC. Its protein product is CASSYTRTGYNEQFF. The entire variable domain, with the stretches around the CDR3 drawn from the reference TRBV7-2 and TRBJ2-1 proteins, is GAGVSQSPSNKVTEKGKDVELRCDPISGHTALYWYRQSLGQGLEFLIYFQGNSAPDKSGLPSDRFSAERTGGSVSTLTIQRTQQEDSAVYLCASSYTRTGYNEQFFGPGTRLTVL.